The 9 T cell receptor beta chains below were found in one sample sequenced in a study of blood T cell repertoires in COVID-19. Method: immunoSEQ multiplex PCR; TCRdb's copy keeps in-frame clones and lacks some. The sample yields roughly 200,000 clones, roughly 83% seen once. Sequencing was performed on PBMCs or T cells enriched from blood (not recorded which). The receptors come from a man aged 40-49 years with acute COVID-19.

V and J are TRBV13 and TRBJ2-2; possible D gene TRBD2, 6 bases. The CDR3 spans 16 residues. CDR1 PRHDT and CDR2 FYEKMQ come from the germline V gene (reference sequence). The V and J ends lost 5 bases and 5 bases respectively, with 18 bases between them. The CDR3 protein is CASSLRDSATTGELFF. As DNA, the CDR3 is TGTGCCAGCAGCCTCCGGGACTCGGCCACAACCGGGGAGCTGTTTTTT.

The chain combines TRBV11-3 with TRBJ2-1, with D possibly being TRBD1 (5 bases). The V end lost 0 bases, the J end lost 3 bases, and 9 bases lay between the germline ends. Per the germline V gene, CDR1 is SGHNT and CDR2 is YENEEA. The CDR3 sequence is 15 residues long. The CDR3 DNA reads as TGTGCCAGCAGCTTAGATGGGGCAGACTACAATGAGCAGTTCTTC. This translates into CASSLDGADYNEQFF.

The genes are TRBV25-1 and TRBJ1-2; 8 positions agree with TRBD1. From germline, CDR1 is MGHDK and CDR2 SYGVNS. This CDR3 region has 15 residues. V trimming: 4 bases; J trimming: 2 bases; junction bases outside the gene matches: 6. The CDR3 reads CASSGRDRLNYGYTF. The CDR3 bases are TGTGCCAGCAGTGGCCGGGACAGGTTAAACTATGGCTACACCTTC.

This sequence joins TRBV18 and TRBJ2-5, with D uncertain. Per germline, CDR1 KGHSH and CDR2 LQKENI. The germline V and J ends were trimmed by 3 bases and 5 bases, with 7 bases remaining between them. This CDR3 spans 12 amino acids. CDR3 region: CASSPSRETQYF. The CDR3 DNA reads TGTGCCAGCTCACCCTCCCGGGAGACCCAGTACTTC.

The gene calls are TRBV5-6 and TRBJ2-2; D is possibly TRBD1 (5 bases). This CDR3 spans 13 amino acids. CDR1 and CDR2 (germline): SGHDT, YYEEEE. Trimming pared 2 bases from V and 7 bases from J, leaving 9 bases between. The CDR3 nucleotides read TGTGCCAGCAGCTTCCCCCAGGGCGGGGAGCTGTTTTTT. As protein: CASSFPQGGELFF.

The rearrangement uses TRBV19 and TRBJ1-3; D not certain. Trimming took 7 bases from V and 3 from J, leaving 16 bases between them. The CDR3 length is 15 residues. Germline V gene sequence: CDR1 LNHDA, CDR2 SQIVND (reference sequence). CDR3 amino acids: CASNPSPDFGNTIYF. In DNA, the CDR3 is TGTGCCAGTAACCCGTCGCCGGACTTTGGAAACACCATATATTTT. Drawing the rest from reference TRBV19 and TRBJ1-3, the complete variable domain is DGGITQSPKYLFRKEGQNVTLSCEQNLNHDAMYWYRQDPGQGLRLIYYSQIVNDFQKGDIAEGYSVSREKKESFPLTVTSAQKNPTAFYLCASNPSPDFGNTIYFGEGSWLTVV.

A single count supports this clone. Here the CDR3 reads CASRTGLVVDTQYF. CDR3 nucleotide sequence: TGTGCCAGCAGGACGGGACTCGTTGTCGATACGCAGTATTTT. The chain joins TRBV2 to TRBJ2-3; D is possibly TRBD2 (6 bases). V was trimmed by 6 bases and J by 6 bases, leaving 16 bases between them. The CDR3 runs to 14 residues. The germline V gene encodes CDR1 SNHLY and CDR2 FYNNEI. Looking up the rest from reference TRBV2 and TRBJ2-3 gives the full variable domain: EPEVTQTPSHQVTQMGQEVILRCVPISNHLYFYWYRQILGQKVEFLVSFYNNEISEKSEIFDDQFSVERPDGSNFTLKIRSTKLEDSAMYFCASRTGLVVDTQYFGPGTRLTVL.

This chain connects TRBV30 to TRBJ1-1; TRBD1 aligns across 7 bases. The germline CDR1 and CDR2 sequences are GTSNPN and SVGIG (reference sequence). The J segment lost 0 bases and the V segment lost 3 bases, leaving 22 bases of the junction unmatched. The CDR3 totals 20 residues. For the CDR3, the DNA is TGTGCCTGGAGCCCCACCGGGACAGTATACACCAAACTACTGAACACTGAAGCTTTCTTT. Residues: CAWSPTGTVYTKLLNTEAFF.

The chain joins TRBV29-1 to TRBJ1-1, with D hard to call. V was shortened by 6 bases and J by 1 base, with 12 bases between the two germline ends. The CDR3 spans 13 residues. CDR1 is SQVTM, CDR2 ANQGSEA, per germline. The CDR3 sequence is CSVRRVGNTEAFF. The CDR3 DNA is TGCAGCGTGAGGAGGGTGGGGAACACTGAAGCTTTCTTT.